These 28 T cell receptor beta chains share one sample of origin, sequenced in a study of blood T cell repertoires in COVID-19. The method was immunoSEQ multiplex PCR; TCRdb's version includes in-frame clones alone and lacks a portion of them. The sample has 150,000 or so clones, roughly 90% seen once. The material sequenced was peripheral blood. The receptors derive from a man aged 45-65 years with acute or convalescent COVID-19.

This clone has only one observation. The chain joins TRBV19 to TRBJ2-1; 8 nucleotides match TRBD2. The CDR3 is 15 residues long. CDR1 is LNHDA and CDR2 is SQIVND in the germline V gene (reference sequence). The ends lost 4 bases at V and 9 bases at J; junction bases unmatched: 11. The CDR3 spells CASSTVRGGRGEQFF. Written as DNA, the CDR3 is TGTGCCAGTAGTACAGTACGGGGGGGCCGGGGTGAGCAGTTCTTC. Full variable domain (outside the CDR3, taken from reference TRBV19 and TRBJ2-1): DGGITQSPKYLFRKEGQNVTLSCEQNLNHDAMYWYRQDPGQGLRLIYYSQIVNDFQKGDIAEGYSVSREKKESFPLTVTSAQKNPTAFYLCASSTVRGGRGEQFFGPGTRLTVL.

For the CDR3, the DNA is TGTGCCATCAGTGTTAGACTGACCGCCGACAATGAGCAGTTCTTC. Translating gives CAISVRLTADNEQFF. The chain carries TRBV10-3 and TRBJ2-1; D is ambiguous. CDR3 length: 15 residues. The germline V and J ends were trimmed by 4 bases and 5 bases, with 15 bases remaining between them. Germline V gene sequence: CDR1 ENHRY, CDR2 SYGVKD.

The rearrangement links TRBV15 to TRBJ1-6, with 9 bases fitting TRBD1. Trimming took 0 bases from V and 13 from J; bases not matched to a gene: 13. From germline, CDR1 is LNHNV and CDR2 YYDKDF (reference sequence). The CDR3 sequence is 17 residues long. In DNA, the CDR3 is TGTGCCACCAGCAGAGATCAATACGGGACAGGGCGCGGTCCCCTCCACTTT. Translating gives CATSRDQYGTGRGPLHF.

In its sample, this clone was seen once. V gene TRBV19 combines with J gene TRBJ2-3, with 7 bases that match TRBD2. This CDR3 is 16 amino acids long. V lost 3 bases to trimming and J lost 2 bases; unmatched junction nucleotides: 8. The V gene's germline CDR1 is LNHDA and CDR2 SQIVND (reference sequence). CDR3 DNA sequence: TGTGCCAGTAGTATTCCCTCGCGGGGGACCACAGATACGCAGTATTTT. Translation gives CASSIPSRGTTDTQYF.

The genes are TRBV30 and TRBJ1-6, with TRBD1 as a possible D gene (6 bases). From germline, CDR1 is GTSNPN and CDR2 SVGIG (reference sequence). V was clipped by 4 bases and J by 11 bases, with 18 bases between them. The CDR3 contains 14 residues. The CDR3 is CAWTMQGGGTPLHF. As DNA, the CDR3 is TGTGCCTGGACCATGCAAGGGGGGGGGACACCCCTCCACTTT.

V gene TRBV7-9 combines with J gene TRBJ2-1, with 9 bases matching TRBD1. This CDR3 has 13 residues. CDR1 and CDR2 from the germline V gene are SEHNR and FQNEAQ (reference sequence). V gave up 5 bases and J gave up 8 bases; unmatched junction bases: 4. This CDR3 reads CASSGQGMDEQFF. The CDR3 bases are TGTGCCAGCAGCGGACAGGGGATGGATGAGCAGTTCTTC.

As to this clone: Other DNA sequences in this specimen translate into the identical CDR3. The V gene is TRBV6-2 or TRBV6-3, the J gene TRBJ2-6, with D perhaps TRBD2 (6 bases). Germline V gene lookup returns CDR1 MNHEY and CDR2 SVGEGT. This CDR3 comprises 15 residues. Trimming stripped 5 bases from V and 1 base from J, with 9 bases between. The CDR3 loop is CASSRRGSGANVLTF. CDR3 nucleotide sequence: TGTGCCAGCAGTCGGCGGGGTTCTGGGGCCAACGTCCTGACTTTC.

This CDR3 reads CASSRDTQAGYGYTF. As DNA, the CDR3 is TGTGCCAGCAGCCGTGATACGCAAGCGGGATATGGCTACACCTTC. J is TRBJ1-2 and V is TRBV7-2, with D unresolved. The CDR3 runs 15 residues. Germline lookup yields CDR1 SGHTA and CDR2 FQGNSA. Trimming left V 5 bases short and J 5 bases short, with 18 bases between.

The rearrangement joins TRBV7-3 to TRBJ2-3; TRBD2 agrees at 9 bases. Germline CDR1 and CDR2: SGHTA and FQGTGA. J lost 10 bases, V lost 3 bases, and 8 bases had no gene match. This CDR3 comprises 14 residues. CDR3 sequence: CASSFLAGGPAQYF. The CDR3 coding sequence is TGTGCCAGCAGCTTCCTCGCGGGGGGGCCGGCGCAGTATTTT.

This clone was detected once. V usage is TRBV27 and J usage is TRBJ1-5; a possible D gene is TRBD1 (5 bases). The germline gives CDR1 MNHEY, CDR2 SMNVEV (reference sequence). The CDR3 is 16 residues long. V shed 0 bases and J shed 4 bases, with 13 bases lying between them. Here the CDR3 DNA reads TGTGCCAGCAGTTTATCGGGGGGGAGAGTAAATCAGCCCCAGCATTTT. Amino acid sequence: CASSLSGGRVNQPQHF.

This chain joins TRBV29-1 and TRBJ2-5, with D unresolved. This CDR3 is built from 13 residues. V was clipped by 4 bases and J by 1 base, with 10 bases between them. The germline gives CDR1 SQVTM, CDR2 ANQGSEA. CDR3 residues: CSVARSVQETQYF. CDR3 bases: TGCAGCGTTGCCAGGTCGGTCCAAGAGACCCAGTACTTC.

This clone was observed once. A read error may produce the germline difference seen at one junction end. V and J are TRBV7-3 and TRBJ2-2, with TRBD2 identical over 9 bases. Germline CDR1 SGHTA, CDR2 FQGTGA. CDR3 length: 18 residues. Here the CDR3 reads CASSLTRERGEYTGELFF. In nucleotides, the CDR3 is TGTGCCAGCAGCCTAACTCGCGAGCGGGGGGAATACACCGGGGAGCTGTTTTTT. The full variable domain, completed using reference TRBV7-3 and TRBJ2-2, is GAGVSQTPSNKVTEKGKYVELRCDPISGHTALYWYRQSLGQGPEFLIYFQGTGAADDSGLPNDRFFAVRPEGSVSTLKIQRTERGDSAVYLCASSLTRERGEYTGELFFGEGSRLTVL.

The rearrangement links TRBV4-2 to TRBJ2-7, with 8 bases that match TRBD2. The CDR3 contains 17 residues. Germline loops: CDR1 LGHNA, CDR2 YNFKEQ. Trimming at V came to 4 bases and at J to 4 bases, leaving 15 bases not matched to a gene. This CDR3 reads CASSPSSGSSGWYEQYF. CDR3 DNA sequence: TGTGCCAGCAGCCCCTCCTCAGGGTCTAGCGGGTGGTACGAGCAGTACTTC.

The CDR3 sequence is CASSGGGREKLFF. CDR3 nucleotides: TGTGCCAGCAGTGGGGGGGGCCGGGAAAAACTGTTTTTT. The chain recombines TRBV28 with TRBJ1-4, with a weak D call TRBD1 (6 bases). Germline lookup yields CDR1 MDHEN and CDR2 SYDVKM. Trimming removed 5 bases from V and 8 bases from J, with 12 bases in between. The CDR3 loop spans 13 amino acids. Full variable domain (remainder filled in from reference TRBV28 and TRBJ1-4): DVKVTQSSRYLVKRTGEKVFLECVQDMDHENMFWYRQDPGLGLRLIYFSYDVKMKEKGDIPEGYSVSREKKERFSLILESASTNQTSMYLCASSGGGREKLFFGSGTQLSVL.

The chain employs TRBV5-6 and TRBJ2-1; possible D gene TRBD2, 5 bases. Germline V CDR1 and CDR2: SGHDT, YYEEEE. The CDR3 extends over 13 amino acids. Trimming pared 4 bases from V and 5 bases from J, leaving 10 bases between. The CDR3 reads CASSHPGDNEQFF. The CDR3 DNA is TGTGCCAGCAGCCACCCCGGGGACAATGAGCAGTTCTTC.

The chain links TRBV6-5 to TRBJ1-5; D remains ambiguous. Germline V gene sequence: CDR1 MNHEY, CDR2 SVGAGI. This CDR3 has 13 amino acids. Trimming removed 4 bases from V and 7 bases from J, with 11 bases in between. The CDR3 region is CASSLPGEQPQHF. CDR3 DNA sequence: TGTGCCAGCAGTTTGCCGGGAGAACAGCCCCAGCATTTT.

DNA for the CDR3: TGTGCCAGCAGCCCGGGGATCTCCTACGAGCAGTACTTC. Translated: CASSPGISYEQYF. The V gene is TRBV11-2, the J gene TRBJ2-7, with a possible D match to TRBD2 (5 bases). The CDR3 length is 13 residues. Trimming took 5 bases from V and 0 from J, leaving 8 bases between them. CDR1 is SGHAT and CDR2 is FQNNGV in the germline V gene.

V and J are TRBV7-9 and TRBJ2-1, with 8 bases fitting TRBD2. The CDR3 covers 13 residues. The germline CDR1 and CDR2 sequences are SEHNR and FQNEAQ (reference sequence). Trimming took 8 bases from V and 8 from J; bases not matched to a gene: 8. This chain's CDR3 is CASQQREYDEQFF. CDR3 sequence (DNA): TGTGCCAGCCAGCAGCGGGAGTATGATGAGCAGTTCTTC. Using reference TRBV7-9 and TRBJ2-1 for the parts outside the CDR3, the full variable domain is DTGVSQNPRHKITKRGQNVTFRCDPISEHNRLYWYRQTLGQGPEFLTYFQNEAQLEKSRLLSDRFSAERPKGSFSTLEIQRTEQGDSAMYLCASQQREYDEQFFGPGTRLTVL.

This clone appeared a single time. This chain links TRBV4-1 with TRBJ2-7; a possible D gene is TRBD2 (5 bases). The CDR3 totals 16 residues. V lost 0 bases and J lost 2, with 14 bases in between. Germline CDR1 MGHRA, CDR2 YSYEKL. The CDR3 region has the DNA TGCGCCAGCAGCCAAGATCTCGGGAACCCCGCCTACGAGCAGTACTTC. This sequence encodes CASSQDLGNPAYEQYF.

The gene calls are TRBV27 and TRBJ1-5; no clear D gene. The CDR3 has 17 amino acids. V was shortened by 3 bases and J by 0 bases, with 15 bases between the two germline ends. Germline loops: CDR1 MNHEY, CDR2 SMNVEV (reference sequence). Here the CDR3 reads CASSFRGGLDSNQPQHF. CDR3 coding DNA: TGTGCCAGCAGTTTCCGGGGAGGCTTGGATAGCAATCAGCCCCAGCATTTT.

The rearrangement uses TRBV6-2 or TRBV6-3 and TRBJ1-3, with D tentatively TRBD1 (6 bases). V was trimmed by 5 bases and J by 0 bases, leaving 11 bases between them. The V gene's germline CDR1 is MNHEY and CDR2 SVGEGT. CDR3 length equals 15 residues. CDR3 in amino acids: CASSKRDNSGNTIYF. The CDR3 coding sequence is TGTGCCAGCAGTAAACGGGACAACTCTGGAAACACCATATATTTT.

The rearrangement joins TRBV21-1 to TRBJ1-3. TRBV21-1 is annotated as a pseudogene. The CDR3 contains 17 residues. CDR3 protein: CASTHFGYESYGNTIYF. DNA of the CDR3: TGTGCCAGCACCCACTTCGGGTACGAGAGTTACGGAAACACCATATATTTT.

The CDR3 coding sequence is TGTGCCAGCAGTTACCAGGGGTATTCACCCCTCCACTTT. Translating it yields CASSYQGYSPLHF. The chain joins TRBV6-5 to TRBJ1-6; tentatively, D is TRBD1 (6 bases). This CDR3 comprises 13 residues. The V and J ends lost 2 bases and 8 bases respectively, with 7 bases between them. Germline values: CDR1 MNHEY, CDR2 SVGAGI.

The gene calls are TRBV11-2 and TRBJ2-5, with 7 bases identical to TRBD2. Germline V lookup: CDR1 SGHAT, CDR2 FQNNGV. The CDR3 sequence is 11 residues long. The J segment lost 4 bases and the V segment lost 7 bases, leaving 0 bases of the junction unmatched. Here the CDR3 reads CASTGGETQYF. DNA for the CDR3: TGTGCCAGCACGGGGGGAGAGACCCAGTACTTC.

The chain couples TRBV6-5 to TRBJ1-1, with 9 bases fitting TRBD1. Germline CDR1 MNHEY, CDR2 SVGAGI. The CDR3 extends over 11 amino acids. The V segment lost 5 bases and the J segment 12 bases; nucleotides outside the gene matches: 4. The DNA for the CDR3 is TGTGCCAGCAGTAGGGGACAGGGCACTTTCTTT. Protein product: CASSRGQGTFF.

This sequence joins TRBV4-3 and TRBJ1-1; D remains ambiguous. V was trimmed by 0 bases and J by 4 bases, leaving 12 bases between them. CDR3 length equals 15 residues. CDR1 and CDR2 (germline): LGHNA, YSLEER. CDR3 region: CASSQDPGYSTEAFF. CDR3 DNA: TGCGCCAGCAGCCAAGATCCGGGGTACAGCACTGAAGCTTTCTTT.

The chain employs TRBV7-2 and TRBJ2-5, with 7 bases identical to TRBD2. From germline, CDR1 is SGHTA and CDR2 FQGNSA. The CDR3 runs to 15 residues. The V gene end was trimmed by 1 base and the J gene end by 6 bases; junction bases not matched to a gene: 8. The CDR3 spells CASSLVEGGPQTQYF. In nucleotides, the CDR3 is TGTGCCAGCAGCTTAGTGGAGGGAGGGCCGCAGACCCAGTACTTC.

The chain joins TRBV5-1 to TRBJ2-3; TRBD1 agrees at 7 bases. CDR3 length: 16 amino acids. With V trimmed by 2 bases and J by 2 bases, 8 bases remained unmatched. Germline loops: CDR1 SGHRS, CDR2 YFSETQ. The CDR3 DNA reads as TGCGCCAGCAGCTTTAAGGGGGCACCTTTCACAGATACGCAGTATTTT. It codes for CASSFKGAPFTDTQYF. Using reference TRBV5-1 and TRBJ2-3 for the parts outside the CDR3, the full variable domain is KAGVTQTPRYLIKTRGQQVTLSCSPISGHRSVSWYQQTPGQGLQFLFEYFSETQRNKGNFPGRFSGRQFSNSRSEMNVSTLELGDSALYLCASSFKGAPFTDTQYFGPGTRLTVL.